What follows are 18 T cell receptor beta chains derived from one specimen sequenced in a study of T cell changes during pregnancy in multiple sclerosis. Generated by immunoSEQ multiplex PCR, the TCRdb table keeps only in-frame clones and is missing some. The table lists approximately 99,000 clones, about nine tenths of them singletons, with under 0.8% in the top ten. The material sequenced was peripheral blood, taken in the second trimester of pregnancy. These receptors were taken from a female donor in good health, enrolled as a control in a pregnancy study.

The V gene is TRBV25-1, the J gene TRBJ2-7; the D gene is possibly TRBD2 (5 bases). The CDR3 is made up of 13 amino acids. V was shortened by 8 bases and J by 1 base, with 12 bases between the two germline ends. CDR1 is MGHDK and CDR2 is SYGVNS in the germline V gene. DNA for the CDR3: TGTGCCAGCTGCCCCGGGATTTCCTACGAGCAGTACTTC. Protein sequence: CASCPGISYEQYF.

The rearrangement joins TRBV27 to TRBJ2-2; TRBD1 agrees at 12 bases. Trimming took 5 bases from V and 4 from J; bases not matched to a gene: 5. The germline V gene encodes CDR1 MNHEY and CDR2 SMNVEV (reference sequence). This CDR3 contains 16 residues. CDR3 nucleotides: TGTGCCAGCAGTGGGGACAGGGGGCGGACCACCGGGGAGCTGTTTTTT. Amino acid sequence: CASSGDRGRTTGELFF.

This clone has a handful of counts. The CDR3 here is CSVDRGYGYTF. In nucleotides, the CDR3 is TGCAGCGTTGACAGGGGCTATGGCTACACCTTC. The chain carries TRBV29-1 and TRBJ1-2, with D perhaps TRBD1 (6 bases). Germline lookup yields CDR1 SQVTM and CDR2 ANQGSEA. This CDR3 spans 11 amino acids. Trimming took off 3 bases at V and 4 bases at J, with 6 bases between the two ends.

The rearrangement uses TRBV6-4 and TRBJ1-1; no clear D. The CDR3 runs 10 residues. Between the trimmed V and J ends, which lost 6 bases and 5 bases, there was a span of 4 bases. Germline CDR1 is MRHNA and CDR2 is SNTAGT. The CDR3 DNA is TGTGCCAGCAGCGTGACTGAAGCTTTCTTT. The encoded protein is CASSVTEAFF.

The chain recombines TRBV18 with TRBJ1-1, with TRBD1 identical over 8 bases. Germline-derived CDR1 and CDR2 are KGHSH and LQKENI. V shed 2 bases, J shed 2 bases, and the junction held 7 bases outside the gene matches. The CDR3 consists of 16 residues. As DNA, the CDR3 is TGTGCCAGCTCACCAATCGCCGGGACAGGAAACACTGAAGCTTTCTTT. This codes for CASSPIAGTGNTEAFF.

The rearrangement joins TRBV11-2 to TRBJ1-5, with D possibly being TRBD1 (6 bases). The germline V gene encodes CDR1 SGHAT and CDR2 FQNNGV. The CDR3 is 17 residues long. The V and J ends lost 5 bases and 5 bases respectively, with 22 bases between them. The CDR3 DNA reads TGTGCCAGCAGCCACGGCGCGGCAGGGGAGATAGATCAGCCCCAGCATTTT. The encoded protein is CASSHGAAGEIDQPQHF.

This clone was seen only once. The rearrangement uses TRBV4-2 and TRBJ2-7, with D maybe TRBD2 (6 bases). This CDR3 region has 13 residues. Germline V CDR1 and CDR2: LGHNA, YNFKEQ. The V and J ends lost 1 base and 5 bases respectively, with 9 bases between them. CDR3 coding DNA: TGTGCCAGCAGCCAAGGAGGAGGGAACGAGCAGTACTTC. Its translation: CASSQGGGNEQYF.

The V gene is TRBV6-5, the J gene TRBJ2-7; perhaps TRBD2 as D (7 bases). Germline loops: CDR1 MNHEY, CDR2 SVGAGI. This CDR3 has 15 residues. Trimming stripped 0 bases from V and 0 bases from J, with 9 bases between. CDR3 in amino acids: CASSYSRGGSYEQYF. For the CDR3, the DNA is TGTGCCAGCAGTTACTCAAGGGGGGGCTCCTACGAGCAGTACTTC.

V gene TRBV18 combines with J gene TRBJ1-1; 7 nucleotides line up with TRBD1. The CDR3 runs 15 residues. Per germline, CDR1 KGHSH and CDR2 LQKENI. V shed 3 bases and J 1 base; nucleotides not matched to a gene: 5. CDR3: CASSPPGTANTEAFF. The CDR3 DNA is TGTGCCAGCTCACCCCCAGGGACAGCGAACACTGAAGCTTTCTTT. Using reference TRBV18 and TRBJ1-1 for the parts outside the CDR3, the full variable domain is NAGVMQNPRHLVRRRGQEARLRCSPMKGHSHVYWYRQLPEEGLKFMVYLQKENIIDESGMPKERFSAEFPKEGPSILRIQQVVRGDSAAYFCASSPPGTANTEAFFGQGTRLTVV.

The chain is built from TRBV19 and TRBJ2-3, with 10 nucleotides matching TRBD1. Germline CDR1 reads LNHDA; CDR2 reads SQIVND (reference sequence). There are 16 residues in the CDR3. J was trimmed by 1 base and V by 5 bases; bases with no gene match: 6. The CDR3 protein is CASSPRTGGGTDTQYF. Written as DNA, the CDR3 is TGTGCCAGTAGTCCCCGGACAGGGGGGGGCACAGATACGCAGTATTTT.

The rearrangement joins TRBV7-6 to TRBJ2-1; D perhaps matches TRBD2 (6 bases). Trimming took 5 bases from V and 4 from J, leaving 15 bases between them. The CDR3 covers 15 residues. The germline V gene has CDR1 SGHVS and CDR2 FNYEAQ. The CDR3 DNA reads TGTGCCAGCAGCGTAGACGGCGGGACTTACAATGAGCAGTTCTTC. Its protein product is CASSVDGGTYNEQFF.

The chain combines TRBV5-6 with TRBJ2-3; D may be TRBD1 (6 bases). The CDR3 covers 15 residues. V lost 2 bases, J lost 1 base, and 11 bases lay in between. Germline V gene sequence: CDR1 SGHDT, CDR2 YYEEEE. CDR3 loop: CASSLTGIRTDTQYF. CDR3 nucleotides: TGTGCCAGCAGCTTAACAGGGATACGCACAGATACGCAGTATTTT.

The chain links TRBV5-1 to TRBJ2-5; D call uncertain. V lost 0 bases to trimming and J lost 3 bases, with 6 bases between them. Germline V CDR1 and CDR2: SGHRS, YFSETQ. CDR3 size: 13 residues. This chain's CDR3 is CASSLVAEETQYF. Written as DNA, the CDR3 is TGCGCCAGCAGCTTGGTCGCAGAAGAGACCCAGTACTTC.

The gene calls are TRBV7-9 and TRBJ2-3; 9 nucleotides line up with TRBD2. The CDR3 has 14 amino acids. J gave up 8 bases and V 5 bases, and 8 bases lay outside the gene matches. Germline V gives CDR1 SEHNR, CDR2 FQNEAQ (reference sequence). The CDR3 DNA reads as TGTGCCAGCAGCCCCCGACTAGCGGTAACTACGCAGTATTTT. Translated: CASSPRLAVTTQYF.

Here the CDR3 DNA reads TGTGCCAGCAGCCCCCTAAACAGGGGGACTAACAATGAGCAGTTCTTC. Translation gives CASSPLNRGTNNEQFF. The chain has TRBV4-2 and TRBJ2-1, with D perhaps matching TRBD1 (8 bases). The CDR3 contains 16 residues. V lost 4 bases and J 5 bases, leaving 18 bases between the germline ends. The germline V gene has CDR1 LGHNA and CDR2 YNFKEQ.

The chain joins TRBV29-1 to TRBJ1-2; possibly TRBD1 for D (5 bases). CDR1 and CDR2 (germline): SQVTM, ANQGSEA. Trimming left V 6 bases short and J 5 bases short, with 19 bases between. The CDR3 is made up of 14 amino acids. The CDR3 nucleotides read TGCAGCGTGGACAATCCCCAGACGAGATATGGCTACACCTTC. Amino acid sequence: CSVDNPQTRYGYTF.

The chain recombines TRBV5-1 with TRBJ2-2; D gene ambiguous. The CDR3 spans 13 residues. Germline V gives CDR1 SGHRS, CDR2 YFSETQ. The germline V and J ends were trimmed by 0 bases and 5 bases, with 5 bases remaining between them. This CDR3 reads CASSLGATGELFF. The CDR3 DNA sequence: TGCGCCAGCAGCTTGGGGGCAACCGGGGAGCTGTTTTTT.

The V gene is TRBV29-1, the J gene TRBJ2-7, with 9 bases that match TRBD1. The germline gives CDR1 SQVTM, CDR2 ANQGSEA. Trimming at V came to 6 bases and at J to 2 bases, leaving 5 bases not matched to a gene. CDR3 size: 13 residues. The DNA of the CDR3 is TGCAGCGTAACGGGACAGGGCACCTACGAGCAGTACTTC. Protein sequence: CSVTGQGTYEQYF.